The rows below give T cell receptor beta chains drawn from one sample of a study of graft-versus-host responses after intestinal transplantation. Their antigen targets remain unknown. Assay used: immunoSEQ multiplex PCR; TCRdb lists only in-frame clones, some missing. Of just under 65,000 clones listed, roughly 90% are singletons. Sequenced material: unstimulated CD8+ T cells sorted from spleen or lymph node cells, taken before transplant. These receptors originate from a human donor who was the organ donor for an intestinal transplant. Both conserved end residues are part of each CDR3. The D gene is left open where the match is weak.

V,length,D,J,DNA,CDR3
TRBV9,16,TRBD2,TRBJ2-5,TGTGCCAGCAGCGCCACAGGGACTAGCGGTCAAGAGACCCAGTACTTC,CASSATGTSGQETQYF
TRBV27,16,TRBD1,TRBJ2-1,TGTGCCAGCAGTTCTTGGGACAGGGGGCAATGGGGTGAGCAGTTCTTC,CASSSWDRGQWGEQFF
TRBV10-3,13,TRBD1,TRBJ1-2,TGTGCCATCAGGGACAGGAGCGGTGCGGGCCACACCTTC,CAIRDRSGAGHTF
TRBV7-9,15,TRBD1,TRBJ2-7,TGTGCCAGCAGCCCCGGACAGGGTATCCTCTACGAGCAGTACTTC,CASSPGQGILYEQYF
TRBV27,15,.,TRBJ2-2,TGTGCCAGCAGTCCCGTGGACTCCGGGTCCGGGGAGCTGTTTTTT,CASSPVDSGSGELFF
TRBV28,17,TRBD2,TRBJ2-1,TGTGCCAGCAGTTTGGGGCTAGCGGGAGTGGACTACAATGAGCAGTTCTTC,CASSLGLAGVDYNEQFF
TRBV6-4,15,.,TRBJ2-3,TGTGCCAGCAGTGACAAGGCAGGGGTAGGGGATACGCAGTATTTT,CASSDKAGVGDTQYF
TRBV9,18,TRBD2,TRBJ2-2,TGTGCCAGCAGCGTAGGTAGCGGGAGGGCGATAAACACCGGGGAGCTGTTTTTT,CASSVGSGRAINTGELFF
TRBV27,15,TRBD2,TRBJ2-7,TGTGCCACCACGCTCGGCGGGAGGAATAGCGACGAGCAGTACTTC,CATTLGGRNSDEQYF
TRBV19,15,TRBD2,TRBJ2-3,TGTGCCAGTAGTATTGTCAGCGGGAGTACAGATACGCAGTATTTT,CASSIVSGSTDTQYF
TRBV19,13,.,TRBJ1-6,TGTGCCAGTAGTATCAAGGGGAATTCACCCCTCCACTTT,CASSIKGNSPLHF
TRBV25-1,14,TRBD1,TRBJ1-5,TGTGCCAGCACGGAGGGGGCCGGCAATCAGCCCCAGCATTTT,CASTEGAGNQPQHF
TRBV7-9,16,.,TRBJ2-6,TGTGCCAGCAGCTACATTCCAGGGGCTGGGGCCAACGTCCTGACTTTC,CASSYIPGAGANVLTF
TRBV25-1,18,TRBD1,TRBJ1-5,TGTGCCAGCTGTACAGGGGTTGCCAACCTATATAGCAATCAGCCCCAGCATTTT,CASCTGVANLYSNQPQHF